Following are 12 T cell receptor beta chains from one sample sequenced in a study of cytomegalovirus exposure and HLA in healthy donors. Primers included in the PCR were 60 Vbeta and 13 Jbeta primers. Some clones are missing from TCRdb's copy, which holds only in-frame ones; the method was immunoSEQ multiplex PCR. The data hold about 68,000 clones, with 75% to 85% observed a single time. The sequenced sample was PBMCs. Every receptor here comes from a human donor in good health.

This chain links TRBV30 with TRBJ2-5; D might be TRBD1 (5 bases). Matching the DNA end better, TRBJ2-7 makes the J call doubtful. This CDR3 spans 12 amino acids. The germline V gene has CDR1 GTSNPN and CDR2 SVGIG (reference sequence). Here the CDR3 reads CAWSPQGYEQYF. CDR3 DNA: TGTGCCTGGAGTCCCCAGGGCTACGAGCAGTACTTC.

The CDR3 loop reads CASRAGQVNTGELFF. CDR3 nucleotides: TGTGCCAGCCGAGCGGGACAGGTGAACACCGGGGAGCTGTTTTTT. The genes are TRBV6-6 and TRBJ2-2; the D gene is possibly TRBD1 (8 bases). V gave up 8 bases and J gave up 1 base, with 14 bases separating them. Germline CDR1 and CDR2: MNHNY and SVGAGI (reference sequence). This CDR3 region has 15 residues.

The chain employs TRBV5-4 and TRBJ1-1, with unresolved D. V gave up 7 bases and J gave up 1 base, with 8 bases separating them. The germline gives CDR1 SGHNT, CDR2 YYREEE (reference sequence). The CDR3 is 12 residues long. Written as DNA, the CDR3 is TGTGCCAGCGGAAGAGGGAACACTGAAGCTTTCTTT. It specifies CASGRGNTEAFF.

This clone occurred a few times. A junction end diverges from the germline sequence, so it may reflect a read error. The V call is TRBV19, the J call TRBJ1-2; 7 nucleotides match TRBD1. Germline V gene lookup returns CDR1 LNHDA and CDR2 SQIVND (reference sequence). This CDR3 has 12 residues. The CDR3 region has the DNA TGTGCCACAACAGGGGTCGGGTATGGCTACCCCTTC. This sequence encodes CATTGVGYGYPF.

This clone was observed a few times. The CDR3 reads CASSSPTGIGIRDGYTF. The CDR3 DNA reads TGTGCCAGCAGTTCCCCGACAGGGATCGGTATTAGGGATGGCTACACCTTC. The J gene is TRBJ1-2, the V gene TRBV27; 7 bases map to TRBD1. Unmatched junction bases numbered 17, after V lost 4 bases and J lost 6 bases. Germline CDR1 MNHEY, CDR2 SMNVEV (reference sequence). The CDR3 spans 17 residues.

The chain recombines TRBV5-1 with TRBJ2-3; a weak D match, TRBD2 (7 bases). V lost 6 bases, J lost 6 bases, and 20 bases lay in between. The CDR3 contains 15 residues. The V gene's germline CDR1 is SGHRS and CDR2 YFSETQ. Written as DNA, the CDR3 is TGCGCCAGCAATCGGGGGGCGGTTAACGGTGATACGCAGTATTTT. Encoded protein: CASNRGAVNGDTQYF.

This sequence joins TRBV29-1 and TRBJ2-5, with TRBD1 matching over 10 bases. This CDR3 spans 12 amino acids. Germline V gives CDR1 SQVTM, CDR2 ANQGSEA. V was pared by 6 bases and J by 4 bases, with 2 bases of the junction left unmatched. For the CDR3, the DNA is TGCAGCGTGGACAGGGGGGGAGAGACCCAGTACTTC. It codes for CSVDRGGETQYF.

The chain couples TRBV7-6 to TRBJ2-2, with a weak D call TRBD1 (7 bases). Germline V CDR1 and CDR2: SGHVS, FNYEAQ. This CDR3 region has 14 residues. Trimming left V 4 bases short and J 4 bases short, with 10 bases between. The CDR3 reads CASSSQGGTGELFF. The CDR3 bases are TGTGCCAGCAGCTCCCAGGGGGGCACCGGGGAGCTGTTTTTT.

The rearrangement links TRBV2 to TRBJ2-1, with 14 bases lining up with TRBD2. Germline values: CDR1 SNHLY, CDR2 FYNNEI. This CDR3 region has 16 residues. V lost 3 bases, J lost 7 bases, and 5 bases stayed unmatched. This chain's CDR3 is CASSDSGTSGGNEQFF. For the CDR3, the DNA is TGTGCCAGCAGTGATTCCGGGACTAGCGGGGGTAATGAGCAGTTCTTC.

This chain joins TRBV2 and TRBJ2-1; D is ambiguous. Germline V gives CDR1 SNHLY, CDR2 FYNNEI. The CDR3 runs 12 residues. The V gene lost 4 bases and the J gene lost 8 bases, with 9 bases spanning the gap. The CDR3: CASSASRHEQFF. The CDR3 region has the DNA TGTGCCAGCAGTGCTAGTCGCCATGAGCAGTTCTTC. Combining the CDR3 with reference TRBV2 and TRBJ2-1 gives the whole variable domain EPEVTQTPSHQVTQMGQEVILRCVPISNHLYFYWYRQILGQKVEFLVSFYNNEISEKSEIFDDQFSVERPDGSNFTLKIRSTKLEDSAMYFCASSASRHEQFFGPGTRLTVL.

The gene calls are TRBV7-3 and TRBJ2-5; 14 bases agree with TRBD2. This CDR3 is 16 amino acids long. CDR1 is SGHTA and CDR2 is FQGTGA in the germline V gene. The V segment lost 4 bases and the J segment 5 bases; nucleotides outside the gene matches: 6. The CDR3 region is CASSSGTSGGSETQYF. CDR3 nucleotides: TGTGCCAGCAGCTCCGGGACTAGCGGGGGTTCGGAGACCCAGTACTTC.

The CDR3 DNA reads TGTGCCAGTAGTCTTATCGACAGCTCCAACTATGGCTACACCTTC. Its translation is CASSLIDSSNYGYTF. V gene TRBV19 combines with J gene TRBJ1-2; D is perhaps TRBD1 (5 bases). V was trimmed by 5 bases and J by 2 bases, leaving 15 bases between them. Germline CDR1 and CDR2: LNHDA and SQIVND (reference sequence). The CDR3 is 15 amino acids.